This TCR beta chain was captured in a study of cytomegalovirus exposure and HLA in healthy donors. Study-level results: In a later analysis, a missense DCLRE1C variant was linked to TCR beta V- and J-gene trimming. When the data were analyzed later, several of the most significant clusters appeared to be linked to common viral pathogens. Among TCR beta chains of equal frequency, HLA-associated ones were more clonally expanded in a later analysis.

Turning to this clone: Its target is unknown.

This CDR3 is 15 amino acids long. V was trimmed by 1 base and J by 1 base, leaving 10 bases between them. From germline, CDR1 is MNHNS and CDR2 SASEGT. The primer mix had 60 Vbeta and 13 Jbeta primers. Clones were read by immunoSEQ multiplex PCR, and TCRdb kept only the in-frame ones, dropping some. The table has under 200,000 clones, about 64% seen once. This chain joins TRBV6-1 and TRBJ1-1; D gene ambiguous. The origin of this receptor is a man in his forties or fifties in good health and CMV-seronegative. The specimen sequenced was PBMCs. CDR3 residues: CASSEVRRPNTEAFF. The DNA of the CDR3 is TGTGCCAGCAGTGAAGTCCGGCGGCCGAACACTGAAGCTTTCTTT.